The 10 T cell receptor beta chains in this list originate from one sample, sequenced in a study of cytomegalovirus exposure and HLA in healthy donors. Vbeta (60) and Jbeta (13) primers were used in the PCR. Clones were read by immunoSEQ multiplex PCR, and TCRdb kept only the in-frame ones, dropping some. The sample has approximately 220,000 clones; about 81% are singletons. The sample was PBMCs. These TCRs come from a man aged 40-49 years in good health and CMV-seropositive.

This chain links TRBV29-1 with TRBJ2-2, with D possibly TRBD1 on 6 matching bases. Germline V gene data show CDR1 as SQVTM and CDR2 as ANQGSEA. The CDR3 length is 17 residues. The germline V and J ends were trimmed by 6 bases and 0 bases, with 20 bases remaining between them. CDR3 protein: CSVARGFGVSNTGELFF. DNA of the CDR3: TGCAGCGTCGCAAGGGGGTTCGGGGTATCGAACACCGGGGAGCTGTTTTTT.

CDR3 coding DNA: TGTGCCAGTAGTATCCAGACAGAATTGAACACTGAAGCTTTCTTT. This codes for CASSIQTELNTEAFF. The chain is built from TRBV19 and TRBJ1-1, with D possibly TRBD1 on 5 matching bases. The CDR3 length is 15 residues. The germline CDR1 and CDR2 sequences are LNHDA and SQIVND (reference sequence). V lost 3 bases, J lost 0 bases, and 11 bases lay in between.

Points on this clone: The junction shows a germline mismatch at one end, possibly a read error. This rearrangement joins TRBV10-1 to TRBJ2-1, with a tentative D call TRBD2 (6 bases). The CDR3 runs to 12 residues. Germline CDR1 WNHNN, CDR2 SYGVQD (reference sequence). The CDR3 sequence: CASSESTRLLLF. The CDR3 coding sequence is TGCGCCAGCAGTGAGTCGACTAGGCTGCTTCTCTTC.

The DNA for the CDR3 is TGTGCCAGCAGTCTCGCACAGGGGGCAGGGCAGCCCCAGCATTTT. Amino acids: CASSLAQGAGQPQHF. V gene TRBV28 combines with J gene TRBJ1-5; 9 nucleotides align to TRBD1. The V and J ends lost 5 bases and 7 bases, in that order; junction bases with no gene match: 9. This CDR3 is 15 amino acids long. The V gene's germline CDR1 is MDHEN and CDR2 SYDVKM.

V and J are TRBV5-1 and TRBJ1-1; D gene uncertain. The CDR3 is 13 amino acids. V lost 9 bases, J lost 1 base, and 13 bases lay in between. Looked up from germline, CDR1 is SGHRS and CDR2 is YFSETQ. DNA for the CDR3: TGCGCCACCGCCCAGGCTGCGAACACTGAAGCTTTCTTT. It is translated as CATAQAANTEAFF.

The J gene is TRBJ1-1, the V gene TRBV7-3; weak D call: TRBD1 (6 bases). Germline V lookup: CDR1 SGHTA, CDR2 FQGTGA. The CDR3 runs 14 residues. V lost 5 bases and J lost 4, with 14 bases in between. The CDR3, as DNA: TGTGCCAGCAGCCAGGGGTCGTGGAGCACTGAAGCTTTCTTT. This encodes CASSQGSWSTEAFF.

A note on this clone: A junction boundary mismatches the germline segment, possibly from a read error. This sequence joins TRBV20-1 and TRBJ1-1; 7 bases are a match to TRBD1. The CDR3 has 11 amino acids. Germline assignment: CDR1 DFQATT and CDR2 SNEGSKA (reference sequence). The CDR3 nucleotides are TGCAGCGCTACAGGGGAAAGATTGGCTTTCTTT. Translation gives CSATGERLAFF.

Only a few counts were recorded for this clone. This chain joins TRBV11-2 and TRBJ2-3; TRBD1 might be the D (6 bases). V was clipped by 4 bases and J by 0 bases, with 14 bases between them. The CDR3 loop spans 16 amino acids. Germline V gene sequence: CDR1 SGHAT, CDR2 FQNNGV. This chain's CDR3 is CASSSKQGSSTDTQYF. CDR3 nucleotide sequence: TGTGCCAGCAGCTCAAAACAGGGATCGAGCACAGATACGCAGTATTTT. Supplemented by reference TRBV11-2 and TRBJ2-3, the full variable domain reads EAGVAQSPRYKIIEKRQSVAFWCNPISGHATLYWYQQILGQGPKLLIQFQNNGVVDDSQLPKDRFSAERLKGVDSTLKIQPAKLEDSAVYLCASSSKQGSSTDTQYFGPGTRLTVL.

The genes are TRBV9 and TRBJ2-2; possible D gene TRBD2, 5 bases. V lost 0 bases to trimming and J lost 2 bases, with 11 bases between them. CDR3 length: 16 residues. Germline-derived CDR1 and CDR2 are SGDLS and YYNGEE. CDR3 bases: TGTGCCAGCAGCGTAGCTGCTAGCCCTAACACCGGGGAGCTGTTTTTT. Translation: CASSVAASPNTGELFF.

This chain joins TRBV5-1 and TRBJ2-2; 8 bases line up with TRBD2. V dropped 0 bases and J dropped 6; count of bases not matched to a gene: 4. Per the germline V gene, CDR1 is SGHRS and CDR2 is YFSETQ. The CDR3 is made up of 15 amino acids. CDR3 region: CASSLVSGSPGELFF. The CDR3 bases are TGCGCCAGCAGCTTGGTCAGCGGGAGCCCCGGGGAGCTGTTTTTT.